The 30 T cell receptor beta chains in this list originate from one sample, sequenced in a study of blood T cell repertoires in COVID-19. TCRdb's table, derived via immunoSEQ multiplex PCR, lists solely in-frame clones and lacks some. The sample has approximately 110,000 clones, more than 75% seen once. Specimen: peripheral blood. The receptors stem from a human donor in a cohort sampled during active COVID-19.

This chain uses TRBV6-5 with TRBJ2-3, with D unresolved. CDR3 length equals 13 residues. The germline V gene has CDR1 MNHEY and CDR2 SVGAGI. V dropped 7 bases and J dropped 0 bases, with 8 bases sitting between them. The CDR3 DNA sequence: TGTGCCAGCAAGAAACAGAGCACAGATACGCAGTATTTT. Encoded protein: CASKKQSTDTQYF.

This clone was observed a few times. The chain has TRBV7-9 and TRBJ2-6, with 7 bases that match TRBD1. This CDR3 is built from 18 residues. J was trimmed by 0 bases and V by 6 bases; bases with no gene match: 11. The germline gives CDR1 SEHNR, CDR2 FQNEAQ (reference sequence). CDR3 residues: CASRGRDSLSSGANVLTF. The CDR3 nucleotides read TGTGCCAGCAGGGGCAGGGACAGCTTGAGCTCTGGGGCCAACGTCCTGACTTTC.

This chain uses TRBV11-2 with TRBJ2-3; D is ambiguous. This CDR3 comprises 18 residues. V was trimmed by 1 base and J by 0 bases, leaving 17 bases between them. Germline CDR1 SGHAT, CDR2 FQNNGV. DNA for the CDR3: TGTGCCAGCAGCTTAGCCCTAGATCGAAGAACAAGCACAGATACGCAGTATTTT. The encoded protein is CASSLALDRRTSTDTQYF. Full variable domain (rest looked up from reference TRBV11-2 and TRBJ2-3): EAGVAQSPRYKIIEKRQSVAFWCNPISGHATLYWYQQILGQGPKLLIQFQNNGVVDDSQLPKDRFSAERLKGVDSTLKIQPAKLEDSAVYLCASSLALDRRTSTDTQYFGPGTRLTVL.

This clone was seen just once. V gene TRBV28 combines with J gene TRBJ2-7; 12 bases map to TRBD1. The junction had 8 bases not matched to a gene; V was cut back by 2 bases and J by 6 bases. This CDR3 contains 16 residues. The germline gives CDR1 MDHEN, CDR2 SYDVKM. The CDR3 nucleotides are TGTGCCAGCAGTTTAATGGCCGGGACAGGGGGCCCCGAGCAGTACTTC. The encoded protein is CASSLMAGTGGPEQYF.

This clone was recorded once. The rearrangement uses TRBV4-1 and TRBJ1-2, with D possibly being TRBD1 (5 bases). V was shortened by 0 bases and J by 2 bases, with 13 bases between the two germline ends. Germline V lookup: CDR1 MGHRA, CDR2 YSYEKL. The CDR3 is 16 amino acids. The CDR3 protein is CASSQELIRVNYGYTF. The CDR3 coding sequence is TGCGCCAGCAGCCAAGAACTCATCAGGGTGAACTATGGCTACACCTTC.

This chain connects TRBV30 to TRBJ1-4; 7 bases match TRBD1. After removal of 3 bases from V and 8 bases from J, the junction contained 15 bases not matched to a gene. Germline values: CDR1 GTSNPN, CDR2 SVGIG (reference sequence). The CDR3 sequence is 16 residues long. The CDR3 reads CAWRAIDDRAGEKLFF. The CDR3 DNA sequence: TGTGCCTGGAGGGCCATAGACGACAGGGCGGGCGAAAAACTGTTTTTT.

Sample share makes this clone medium-sized. The chain employs TRBV7-9 and TRBJ1-5; TRBD1 agrees at 7 bases. This CDR3 has 15 amino acids. Trimming took 5 bases from V and 4 from J; bases not matched to a gene: 8. CDR1 SEHNR and CDR2 FQNEAQ come from the germline V gene (reference sequence). For the CDR3, the DNA is TGTGCCAGCAGCCCCGGGGACAGCTCGAATCAGCCCCAGCATTTT. Translated: CASSPGDSSNQPQHF.

This clone occurred once. J is TRBJ2-3 and V is TRBV7-2, with 14 bases aligning to TRBD2. V shed 4 bases and J 12 bases; nucleotides not matched to a gene: 12. Germline lookup yields CDR1 SGHTA and CDR2 FQGNSA. The CDR3 has 16 residues. The CDR3 DNA reads TGTGCCAGCAGCTCCGGGACTAGCGGGAGTCGGGTTAACCAGTATTTT. It codes for CASSSGTSGSRVNQYF. The whole variable domain, filled in from reference TRBV7-2 and TRBJ2-3, reads GAGVSQSPSNKVTEKGKDVELRCDPISGHTALYWYRQSLGQGLEFLIYFQGNSAPDKSGLPSDRFSAERTGGSVSTLTIQRTQQEDSAVYLCASSSGTSGSRVNQYFGPGTRLTVL.

V gene TRBV9 combines with J gene TRBJ2-1; 14 nucleotides align to TRBD2. Trimming at V came to 4 bases and at J to 7 bases, leaving 4 bases not matched to a gene. The CDR3 covers 15 residues. CDR1 is SGDLS, CDR2 YYNGEE, per germline. CDR3 in DNA: TGTGCCAGCAGCAGCGGGACTAGCGGGAGTAATGAGCAGTTCTTC. Translating gives CASSSGTSGSNEQFF.

This chain uses TRBV4-1 with TRBJ2-2; D is unresolved. The CDR3 contains 14 residues. Germline CDR1 reads MGHRA; CDR2 reads YSYEKL. V was cut by 2 bases and J by 3 bases, with 7 bases left in between. The CDR3 loop is CASSQMRDTGELFF. The CDR3 bases are TGCGCCAGCAGCCAAATGAGAGACACCGGGGAGCTGTTTTTT.

The genes are TRBV5-8 and TRBJ2-7; D is unresolved. This CDR3 is 11 amino acids long. V lost 3 bases to trimming and J lost 8 bases, with 9 bases between them. The germline CDR1 and CDR2 sequences are SGHTS and YDEGEE. In nucleotides, the CDR3 is TGTGCCAGCAGCTCCTGGCACCAGCAGTACTTC. Translated, it gives CASSSWHQQYF.

The chain is built from TRBV29-1 and TRBJ2-2; TRBD1 matches at 8 bases. CDR1 and CDR2 from the germline V gene are SQVTM and ANQGSEA. J gave up 8 bases and V 4 bases, and 3 bases lay outside the gene matches. The CDR3 runs 12 residues. CDR3 loop: CSVGTGSGELFF. The DNA of the CDR3 is TGCAGCGTTGGGACAGGGTCAGGGGAGCTGTTTTTT.

The rearrangement links TRBV5-5 to TRBJ2-5; weak D call: TRBD1 (5 bases). V was trimmed by 6 bases and J by 0 bases, leaving 9 bases between them. This CDR3 is 13 amino acids long. Germline V gene sequence: CDR1 SGHKS, CDR2 YYEKEE (reference sequence). CDR3 sequence (DNA): TGTGCCAGCATACAGGACAACCAAGAGACCCAGTACTTC. Encoded protein: CASIQDNQETQYF.

The chain joins TRBV20-1 to TRBJ1-5; 9 bases line up with TRBD1. The germline CDR1 and CDR2 sequences are DFQATT and SNEGSKA (reference sequence). The CDR3 covers 14 residues. V was clipped by 3 bases and J by 7 bases; unmatched bases: 7. This CDR3 reads CSASKTGGNQPQHF. CDR3 DNA sequence: TGCAGTGCTAGTAAGACAGGGGGGAACCAGCCCCAGCATTTT.

The genes are TRBV27 and TRBJ2-1, with D perhaps TRBD1 (6 bases). V lost 4 bases to trimming and J lost 10 bases, with 20 bases between them. The V gene's germline CDR1 is MNHEY and CDR2 SMNVEV (reference sequence). The CDR3 is made up of 15 amino acids. DNA of the CDR3: TGTGCCAGCAGTTACGTGAGAGGGGGAGCACGGGAGCAGTTCTTC. Its protein product is CASSYVRGGAREQFF.

The rearrangement joins TRBV7-3 to TRBJ2-4; no definite D call. The ends were cut back, 3 bases at V and 1 base at J, with 13 bases in the middle. The length of the CDR3 is 16 residues. The V gene's germline CDR1 is SGHTA and CDR2 FQGTGA. The CDR3 loop reads CASSLAGLVAKNIQYF. Here the CDR3 DNA reads TGTGCCAGCAGCTTGGCAGGCTTGGTCGCCAAAAACATTCAGTACTTC.

The V call is TRBV4-1, the J call TRBJ1-3; 8 nucleotides align to TRBD1. The CDR3 sequence is 20 residues long. Germline trimming cut 2 bases from V and 0 bases from J; bases unmatched to any gene: 15. Germline CDR1 MGHRA, CDR2 YSYEKL. CDR3 sequence reads: CASSQPRQGLKKSSGNTIYF. The CDR3 DNA reads as TGCGCCAGCAGCCAACCCCGACAGGGGCTTAAAAAGAGCTCTGGAAACACCATATATTTT.

The chain employs TRBV7-8 and TRBJ1-1; D is undetermined. CDR1 is SGHVS, CDR2 FQNEAQ, per germline. This CDR3 is built from 13 residues. The V end was cut by 6 bases, the J end by 11 bases, with 19 bases between. This chain's CDR3 is CASSLPQDRGAFF. The CDR3 nucleotides read TGTGCCAGCAGTTTGCCCCAGGACCGCGGGGCTTTCTTT.

The chain has TRBV19 and TRBJ1-5; possible D gene TRBD1, 5 bases. This CDR3 is built from 14 residues. Germline V CDR1 and CDR2: LNHDA, SQIVND (reference sequence). V was clipped by 8 bases and J by 1 base, with 12 bases between them. The CDR3 nucleotides are TGTGCCAGTGGAGGGAGACAGAGCAATCAGCCCCAGCATTTT. Its protein product is CASGGRQSNQPQHF.

V gene TRBV20-1 combines with J gene TRBJ1-1, with TRBD1 as a possible D gene (6 bases). This CDR3 is 10 amino acids long. V was cut by 7 bases and J by 4 bases, with 7 bases left in between. Germline V gives CDR1 DFQATT, CDR2 SNEGSKA (reference sequence). DNA for the CDR3: TGCAGTGGAGGGGGCACTGAAGCTTTCTTT. Translation: CSGGGTEAFF.

The rearrangement uses TRBV3-1 (or the pseudogene TRBV3-2) and TRBJ1-2; D not certain. Germline V lookup: CDR1 LGHDT, CDR2 YNNKEL (reference sequence). V was pared by 0 bases and J by 9 bases, with 14 bases between. The length of the CDR3 is 14 residues. Here the CDR3 reads CASSQDDWSTSYTF. The CDR3, as DNA: TGTGCCAGCAGCCAAGATGACTGGTCTACGAGCTACACCTTC.

The sample holds one count of this clone. V and J are TRBV19 and TRBJ2-7; possible D gene TRBD2, 6 bases. The CDR3 extends over 13 amino acids. The V end was cut by 2 bases, the J end by 6 bases, with 11 bases between. Germline V gene sequence: CDR1 LNHDA, CDR2 SQIVND (reference sequence). CDR3 protein: CASSILVGGEQYF. For the CDR3, the DNA is TGTGCCAGTAGTATATTGGTGGGGGGCGAGCAGTACTTC.

The chain joins TRBV3-1 (or the pseudogene TRBV3-2) to TRBJ1-5; 7 bases are a match to TRBD1. Per germline, CDR1 LGHDT and CDR2 YNNKEL (reference sequence). The CDR3 loop spans 14 amino acids. Trimming took 5 bases from V and 5 from J; bases not matched to a gene: 6. This CDR3 is CASSNNRGDQPQHF. In nucleotides, the CDR3 is TGTGCCAGCAGCAACAACAGGGGAGATCAGCCCCAGCATTTT.

The rearrangement joins TRBV4-2 to TRBJ2-3; TRBD2 matches at 10 bases. V trimming: 0 bases; J trimming: 1 base; junction bases outside the gene matches: 4. The CDR3 is made up of 17 amino acids. The germline V gene encodes CDR1 LGHNA and CDR2 YNFKEQ. This CDR3 is CASSQEVTSGGTDTQYF. The CDR3 region has the DNA TGTGCCAGCAGCCAAGAGGTCACTAGCGGGGGCACAGATACGCAGTATTTT.

DNA of the CDR3: TGTGCCAGCAGAAAATTAGCGACAGGGAACTATGGCTACACCTTC. Amino acid sequence: CASRKLATGNYGYTF. The chain is built from TRBV2 and TRBJ1-2, with 7 bases identical to TRBD1. CDR1 and CDR2 (germline): SNHLY, FYNNEI. There are 15 residues in the CDR3. V gave up 6 bases and J gave up 2 bases; unmatched junction bases: 9.

This clone was observed a few times. This chain links TRBV7-9 with TRBJ2-7, with D unresolved. The CDR3 extends over 12 amino acids. The germline V gene encodes CDR1 SEHNR and CDR2 FQNEAQ (reference sequence). V lost 5 bases, J lost 2 bases, and 7 bases lay in between. CDR3 in amino acids: CASSTFPYEQYF. Here the CDR3 DNA reads TGTGCCAGCAGCACATTCCCCTACGAGCAGTACTTC. The whole variable domain, filled in from reference TRBV7-9 and TRBJ2-7, reads DTGVSQNPRHKITKRGQNVTFRCDPISEHNRLYWYRQTLGQGPEFLTYFQNEAQLEKSRLLSDRFSAERPKGSFSTLEIQRTEQGDSAMYLCASSTFPYEQYFGPGTRLTVT.

The genes are TRBV29-1 and TRBJ2-7, with TRBD2 identical over 10 bases. V trimming: 4 bases; J trimming: 1 base; junction bases outside the gene matches: 7. This CDR3 is built from 15 residues. CDR1 is SQVTM, CDR2 ANQGSEA, per germline. The CDR3 loop reads CSVVGVAGGSYEQYF. The CDR3 DNA is TGCAGCGTTGTTGGGGTAGCGGGAGGTTCCTACGAGCAGTACTTC.

This chain joins TRBV3-1 (or the pseudogene TRBV3-2) and TRBJ1-1; 8 bases align to TRBD1. Looked up from germline, CDR1 is LGHDT and CDR2 is YNNKEL (reference sequence). This CDR3 comprises 14 residues. The J segment lost 2 bases and the V segment lost 6 bases, leaving 5 bases of the junction unmatched. The DNA of the CDR3 is TGTGCCAGCAGACGGGGACAGGTAAACACTGAAGCTTTCTTT. Translated: CASRRGQVNTEAFF.

The sample holds one count of this clone. The chain combines TRBV6-5 with TRBJ1-5; 8 bases are a match to TRBD1. CDR1 MNHEY and CDR2 SVGAGI come from the germline V gene. This CDR3 contains 13 residues. With 10 bases clipped from V and 7 bases from J, the junction kept 9 bases outside the gene matches. The CDR3 nucleotides are TGTGCCACCACAGGACAGGGTTTACAGCCCCAGCATTTT. Amino acid sequence: CATTGQGLQPQHF.

V usage is TRBV24-1 and J usage is TRBJ2-5, with 8 bases that match TRBD1. This CDR3 contains 15 residues. V shed 2 bases, J shed 1 base, and the junction held 2 bases outside the gene matches. Germline V lookup: CDR1 KGHDR, CDR2 SFDVKD. In DNA form, the CDR3 reads TGTGCCACCAGTGATTCCGGACAGGGCCAAGAGACCCAGTACTTC. This codes for CATSDSGQGQETQYF.